The 21 T cell receptor beta chains reported below all come from one sample, sequenced in a study of OX40 agonist ivuxolimab in advanced cancers. Profiling relied on immunoSEQ multiplex PCR, and the TCRdb table lists in-frame clones only, not all of them. The sample includes some 16,000 clones, approximately 77% of them seen just once. Sequencing was performed on CD4+ or CD8+ T cells sorted from blood, taken in a trial of the OX40 agonist ivuxolimab. The receptors derive from an adult with an advanced solid tumor such as melanoma, head and neck, liver or kidney cancer.

The chain couples TRBV27 to TRBJ2-2, with 8 bases identical to TRBD2. Per germline, CDR1 MNHEY and CDR2 SMNVEV (reference sequence). The ends lost 5 bases at V and 5 bases at J; junction bases unmatched: 13. This CDR3 spans 17 amino acids. This CDR3 is CASSRAAGLAFTGELFF. CDR3 bases: TGTGCCAGCAGTCGGGCCGCCGGACTAGCATTTACCGGGGAGCTGTTTTTT.

The V and J genes are TRBV6-6 and TRBJ1-1; D unclear. The ends were cut back, 4 bases at V and 3 bases at J, with 12 bases in the middle. Germline loops: CDR1 MNHNY, CDR2 SVGAGI (reference sequence). The CDR3 extends over 14 amino acids. In nucleotides, the CDR3 is TGTGCCAGCAGTTCTGTTACAGAAGACACTGAAGCTTTCTTT. Its protein is CASSSVTEDTEAFF.

The chain couples TRBV4-2 to TRBJ2-1, with 10 bases aligning to TRBD2. Germline V CDR1 and CDR2: LGHNA, YNFKEQ. The V and J ends lost 4 bases and 3 bases, in that order; junction bases with no gene match: 6. The CDR3 has 16 residues. This chain's CDR3 is CASSPRASGGYNEQFF. Written as DNA, the CDR3 is TGTGCCAGCAGCCCCAGGGCTAGCGGGGGCTACAATGAGCAGTTCTTC.

The V gene is TRBV7-6, the J gene TRBJ2-2; 12 bases agree with TRBD2. Per the germline V gene, CDR1 is SGHVS and CDR2 is FNYEAQ. The CDR3 length is 14 residues. V lost 5 bases and J lost 7; bases outside the gene matches: 2. CDR3 amino acids: CASSGLAGFGELFF. The CDR3 coding sequence is TGTGCCAGCAGCGGACTAGCGGGGTTCGGGGAGCTGTTTTTT.

The CDR3 sequence is CAWGGSGTQYF. As DNA, the CDR3 is TGTGCCTGGGGGGGTAGCGGAACGCAGTATTTT. The rearrangement uses TRBV30 and TRBJ2-3, with D possibly TRBD2 on 6 matching bases. V lost 5 bases, J lost 9 bases, and 12 bases lay in between. Germline V gene sequence: CDR1 GTSNPN, CDR2 SVGIG (reference sequence). The CDR3 spans 11 residues.

The rearrangement joins TRBV6-5 to TRBJ2-1; weak D call: TRBD2 (5 bases). The length of the CDR3 is 14 residues. V was clipped by 3 bases and J by 7 bases, with 13 bases between them. Germline V gene sequence: CDR1 MNHEY, CDR2 SVGAGI. CDR3 sequence: CASSYNPRGNEQFF. Here the CDR3 DNA reads TGTGCCAGCAGTTATAACCCCCGAGGGAATGAGCAGTTCTTC.

The rearrangement joins TRBV5-1 to TRBJ1-2; D perhaps matches TRBD1 (6 bases). Trimming cost V 0 bases and J 2 bases, with 11 bases left between them. The CDR3 is 15 residues long. Germline CDR1 is SGHRS and CDR2 is YFSETQ. The CDR3 spells CASSLALDRNYGYTF. Here the CDR3 DNA reads TGCGCCAGCAGCTTGGCCCTGGACAGAAACTATGGCTACACCTTC.

The chain has TRBV7-8 and TRBJ2-7, with TRBD1 matching over 8 bases. CDR3 length equals 13 residues. V shed 6 bases, J shed 0 bases, and the junction held 1 base outside the gene matches. Germline CDR1 and CDR2: SGHVS and FQNEAQ. This chain's CDR3 is CASRDRGSYEQYF. In DNA form, the CDR3 reads TGTGCCAGCAGAGACAGGGGCTCCTACGAGCAGTACTTC.

The chain couples TRBV5-6 to TRBJ1-2, with 8 bases aligning to TRBD1. Losses at the gene ends were 0 bases for V and 8 bases for J; bases not matched to a gene: 3. The CDR3 is 13 amino acids. Germline V CDR1 and CDR2: SGHDT, YYEEEE. The DNA for the CDR3 is TGTGCCAGCAGCTTGGGGTCAGGGGGCGGCTACACCTTC. Residues: CASSLGSGGGYTF.

V usage is TRBV6-5 and J usage is TRBJ2-7; D unresolved. The CDR3 is made up of 15 amino acids. CDR1 is MNHEY, CDR2 SVGAGI, per germline. Trimming removed 0 bases at V and 3 bases at J, with 12 bases between. The CDR3 coding sequence is TGTGCCAGCAGTTACTCCGGCCTGGCGAGCTACGAGCAGTACTTC. Translated: CASSYSGLASYEQYF.

This clone occurred once. The rearrangement uses TRBV11-2 and TRBJ2-3; 10 bases line up with TRBD2. The CDR3 loop spans 17 amino acids. The junction had 10 bases not matched to a gene; V was cut back by 5 bases and J by 2 bases. CDR1 SGHAT and CDR2 FQNNGV come from the germline V gene. CDR3 amino acids: CASSPFSGGRFTDTQYF. The CDR3 DNA reads TGTGCCAGCAGCCCCTTTAGCGGGGGGCGCTTCACAGATACGCAGTATTTT.

J is TRBJ2-1 and V is TRBV19, with a weak D call TRBD1 (6 bases). Per the germline V gene, CDR1 is LNHDA and CDR2 is SQIVND (reference sequence). The germline V and J ends were trimmed by 3 bases and 7 bases, with 13 bases remaining between them. This CDR3 has 14 residues. The CDR3 DNA is TGTGCCAGTAGTATGGTGGGGGCATTGAATGAGCAGTTCTTC. It translates to CASSMVGALNEQFF.

The chain combines TRBV21-1 with TRBJ1-5. TRBV21-1 is an annotated pseudogene. CDR3 length: 17 amino acids. CDR3 in amino acids: CASSKLVRQGGFQPQHF. CDR3 coding DNA: TGTGCCAGCAGCAAACTGGTCAGGCAGGGAGGATTTCAGCCCCAGCATTTT.

CDR3 sequence reads: CASSRDSGDEQYF. For the CDR3, the DNA is TGTGCCAGCAGCCGGGACTCGGGCGACGAGCAGTACTTC. This chain joins TRBV14 and TRBJ2-7; weak D call: TRBD2 (6 bases). Between the trimmed V and J ends, which lost 4 bases and 5 bases, there was a span of 12 bases. The V gene's germline CDR1 is SGHDN and CDR2 FVKESK. The CDR3 has 13 amino acids.

A few counts support this clone. The chain couples TRBV7-6 to TRBJ2-2; 7 bases line up with TRBD1. There are 16 residues in the CDR3. In germline, CDR1 is SGHVS, CDR2 FNYEAQ. With V trimmed by 4 bases and J by 5 bases, 10 bases remained unmatched. As DNA, the CDR3 is TGTGCCAGCAGCTCCCCCCAGGGGGTGGAAACCGGGGAGCTGTTTTTT. Its translation: CASSSPQGVETGELFF.

V and J are TRBV27 and TRBJ2-3; D is unclear. The germline V gene encodes CDR1 MNHEY and CDR2 SMNVEV (reference sequence). The CDR3 has 13 amino acids. The ends were cut back, 5 bases at V and 6 bases at J, with 12 bases in the middle. CDR3 sequence reads: CASSLYQLDTQYF. The DNA of the CDR3 is TGTGCCAGCAGTCTGTACCAGTTGGATACGCAGTATTTT.

This chain uses TRBV4-3 with TRBJ2-7, with D possibly matching TRBD1 (5 bases). Germline values: CDR1 LGHNA, CDR2 YSLEER. Trimming took 1 base from V and 2 from J, leaving 9 bases between them. The CDR3 loop spans 14 amino acids. CDR3 in amino acids: CASSQVVGAYEQYF. The CDR3 DNA reads as TGCGCCAGCAGCCAAGTCGTAGGGGCCTACGAGCAGTACTTC.

V usage is TRBV30 and J usage is TRBJ1-1; no reliable D call. Between the trimmed V and J ends, which lost 1 base and 6 bases, there was a span of 12 bases. CDR1 is GTSNPN, CDR2 SVGIG, per germline (reference sequence). There are 13 residues in the CDR3. In DNA form, the CDR3 reads TGTGCCTGGAGTGAGGAGGGTTGGGCTGAAGCTTTCTTT. It is translated as CAWSEEGWAEAFF.

The chain joins TRBV6-6 to TRBJ1-1; 7 bases match TRBD1. Looked up from germline, CDR1 is MNHNY and CDR2 is SVGAGI (reference sequence). The ends lost 6 bases at V and 1 base at J; junction bases unmatched: 5. This CDR3 contains 14 residues. CDR3 region: CASSTTGENTEAFF. The CDR3 nucleotides read TGTGCCAGCAGCACTACAGGGGAGAACACTGAAGCTTTCTTT.

This clone occurred once. The rearrangement joins TRBV19 to TRBJ2-2; TRBD2 might be the D (6 bases). Germline assignment: CDR1 LNHDA and CDR2 SQIVND (reference sequence). The CDR3 loop spans 16 amino acids. Trimming took off 4 bases at V and 0 bases at J, with 12 bases between the two ends. In DNA form, the CDR3 reads TGTGCCAGTAGTAGGAGCAGGACTACGAACACCGGGGAGCTGTTTTTT. It yields the protein CASSRSRTTNTGELFF.

V is TRBV4-1 and J is TRBJ2-3; 11 nucleotides align to TRBD2. The length of the CDR3 is 16 residues. From germline, CDR1 is MGHRA and CDR2 YSYEKL. The J segment lost 2 bases and the V segment lost 4 bases, leaving 5 bases of the junction unmatched. CDR3 DNA: TGCGCCAGCAGCCTCGGACTAGCGGGTTACACAGATACGCAGTATTTT. Translation gives CASSLGLAGYTDTQYF.